Each of the 30 T cell receptor beta chains below was sequenced from the same sample in a study of Ad26.COV2.S vaccination and SARS-CoV-2 variants. Treatment reported: some 20 received Ad26.COV2.S at low or high dose, single or two shots; 5 received placebo; per-sample allocation not given. Day 63 following the first vaccine or placebo injection was when the samples were taken. The assay was immunoSEQ multiplex PCR, and TCRdb's table has in-frame clones only and misses some. The repertoire holds 350,000 to 500,000 clones, with roughly 91% as singletons. This sample comprised peripheral blood, obtained in a trial of Ad26.COV2.S vaccine versus placebo. All receptors come from a person aged 18-60 years who received the Ad26.COV2.S COVID-19 vaccine or a placebo.

This chain uses TRBV21-1 with TRBJ2-7; the table gives TRBD2 as D, unverified against the DNA. TRBV21-1 is marked as a pseudogene. This CDR3 is 17 amino acids long. CDR3 DNA: TGTGCCAGCAGCAAATTTACCTTGGCTAGCGGAACCTACGAGCAGTACTTC. Residues: CASSKFTLASGTYEQYF.

CDR3 sequence: CASRNAGGSNQPQHF. Written as DNA, the CDR3 is TGTGCCAGCAGAAATGCAGGGGGAAGCAATCAGCCCCAGCATTTT. V and J are TRBV7-2 and TRBJ1-5, with 7 nucleotides matching TRBD1. The CDR3 spans 15 residues. Germline trimming cut 6 bases from V and 1 base from J; bases unmatched to any gene: 6. Germline loops: CDR1 SGHTA, CDR2 FQGNSA. Filled out from reference TRBV7-2 and TRBJ1-5, the complete variable domain reads GAGVSQSPSNKVTEKGKDVELRCDPISGHTALYWYRQSLGQGLEFLIYFQGNSAPDKSGLPSDRFSAERTGGSVSTLTIQRTQQEDSAVYLCASRNAGGSNQPQHFGDGTRLSIL.

The V and J genes are TRBV3-1 (or the pseudogene TRBV3-2) and TRBJ2-7; 8 bases agree with TRBD2. J lost 7 bases, V lost 4 bases, and 9 bases had no gene match. The CDR3 is 14 amino acids. Germline assignment: CDR1 LGHDT and CDR2 YNNKEL (reference sequence). The CDR3 bases are TGTGCCAGCAGCCCAAGCGGGACGGGGGGGGAGCAGTACTTC. Translated: CASSPSGTGGEQYF.

The chain combines TRBV5-1 with TRBJ1-1; TRBD1 might be the D (5 bases). CDR1 and CDR2 (germline): SGHRS, YFSETQ. CDR3 length: 15 residues. Trimming left V 0 bases short and J 2 bases short, with 11 bases between. CDR3 loop: CASSLAPGTNTEAFF. The CDR3, as DNA: TGCGCCAGCAGCTTGGCACCCGGGACTAACACTGAAGCTTTCTTT.

V and J are TRBV3-1 (or the pseudogene TRBV3-2) and TRBJ2-5; 7 bases align to TRBD1. After removal of 7 bases from V and 2 bases from J, the junction contained 10 bases not matched to a gene. Germline loops: CDR1 LGHDT, CDR2 YNNKEL (reference sequence). This CDR3 has 15 residues. The CDR3 reads CASNPSGTAQETQYF. CDR3 nucleotide sequence: TGTGCCAGCAACCCATCCGGGACAGCTCAAGAGACCCAGTACTTC.

The chain combines TRBV18 with TRBJ2-1, with 10 bases fitting TRBD1. The CDR3 loop spans 15 amino acids. Trimming at V came to 7 bases and at J to 6 bases, leaving 9 bases not matched to a gene. The V gene's germline CDR1 is KGHSH and CDR2 LQKENI. CDR3 loop: CASLPTGGISNEQFF. The CDR3 region has the DNA TGTGCCAGCTTACCGACAGGGGGCATCAGCAATGAGCAGTTCTTC.

The chain is built from TRBV27 and TRBJ2-5, with D possibly being TRBD1 (5 bases). CDR1 and CDR2 (germline): MNHEY, SMNVEV (reference sequence). The V gene lost 0 bases and the J gene lost 1 base, with 15 bases spanning the gap. The CDR3 length is 17 residues. The CDR3 coding sequence is TGTGCCAGCAGTTTATCCGCCCGACAGACCCCCCAAGAGACCCAGTACTTC. Translation gives CASSLSARQTPQETQYF.

This chain connects TRBV19 to TRBJ2-2; TRBD1 is a possible D gene (7 bases). The CDR3 extends over 16 amino acids. The V and J ends lost 3 bases and 3 bases respectively, with 14 bases between them. Germline CDR1 and CDR2: LNHDA and SQIVND (reference sequence). The CDR3 loop reads CASSIPPRGDTGELFF. For the CDR3, the DNA is TGTGCCAGTAGTATCCCTCCCAGGGGGGACACCGGGGAGCTGTTTTTT.

CDR3 residues: CASSFREQETQYF. The CDR3 DNA sequence: TGTGCCAGCAGCTTCCGGGAACAAGAGACCCAGTACTTC. The rearrangement uses TRBV11-1 and TRBJ2-5; a possible D gene is TRBD2 (5 bases). The V gene lost 3 bases and the J gene lost 2 bases, with 7 bases spanning the gap. The CDR3 contains 13 residues. Germline CDR1 and CDR2: SGHAT and FQDESV (reference sequence).

The chain combines TRBV4-2 with TRBJ2-7; D is undetermined. Germline V lookup: CDR1 LGHNA, CDR2 YNFKEQ. The CDR3 length is 15 residues. Trimming removed 3 bases from V and 0 bases from J, with 12 bases in between. This CDR3 is CASSQLDGPSYEQYF. Written as DNA, the CDR3 is TGTGCCAGCAGCCAGCTAGACGGGCCCTCCTACGAGCAGTACTTC.

The CDR3 DNA is TGCGCCAGCCGTGGGGAGATTCTCACAGATACGCAGTATTTT. This gives the protein CASRGEILTDTQYF. This chain links TRBV5-1 with TRBJ2-3; maybe TRBD2 (5 bases). Trimming shortened V by 7 bases and J by 2 bases, and 14 bases separated the two germline ends. The CDR3 totals 14 residues. Germline CDR1 and CDR2: SGHRS and YFSETQ.

The chain combines TRBV7-9 with TRBJ2-7, with D uncertain. CDR1 is SEHNR and CDR2 is FQNEAQ in the germline V gene (reference sequence). V was pared by 1 base and J by 1 base, with 11 bases between. The CDR3 contains 15 residues. CDR3 sequence (DNA): TGTGCCAGCAGCTTAGATGTCTTAACGTCCTACGAGCAGTACTTC. This gives the protein CASSLDVLTSYEQYF.

This chain connects TRBV30 to TRBJ2-2, with D uncertain. The germline V gene has CDR1 GTSNPN and CDR2 SVGIG (reference sequence). Trimming removed 4 bases from V and 3 bases from J, with 6 bases in between. This CDR3 contains 12 residues. The CDR3, as DNA: TGTGCCTGGAAAGGAGACACCGGGGAGCTGTTTTTT. Protein: CAWKGDTGELFF.

The genes are TRBV5-6 and TRBJ1-1, with D possibly matching TRBD1 (5 bases). CDR3 size: 13 residues. Germline-derived CDR1 and CDR2 are SGHDT and YYEEEE. Trimming stripped 4 bases from V and 1 base from J, with 8 bases between. CDR3 DNA: TGTGCCAGCAGCCGGCAGGGGAACACTGAAGCTTTCTTT. Translation: CASSRQGNTEAFF.

This chain connects TRBV7-2 to TRBJ2-1, with 10 bases identical to TRBD2. The germline V gene has CDR1 SGHTA and CDR2 FQGNSA. V trimming: 3 bases; J trimming: 7 bases; junction bases outside the gene matches: 6. The CDR3 spans 15 residues. The CDR3 protein is CASSFPYSGRNEQFF. The CDR3 DNA sequence: TGTGCCAGCAGCTTCCCCTATAGCGGGAGGAATGAGCAGTTCTTC.

V is TRBV9 and J is TRBJ1-2, with D tentatively TRBD1 (6 bases). CDR3 length: 14 amino acids. Germline V gene sequence: CDR1 SGDLS, CDR2 YYNGEE. Trimming left V 6 bases short and J 0 bases short, with 12 bases between. The CDR3 spells CASTRGASNYGYTF. The CDR3 DNA follows: TGTGCCAGCACAAGGGGGGCTTCTAACTATGGCTACACCTTC.

The V gene is TRBV24-1, the J gene TRBJ2-5; D gene uncertain. Germline lookup yields CDR1 KGHDR and CDR2 SFDVKD. Trimming removed 3 bases from V and 1 base from J, with 11 bases in between. The CDR3 is made up of 15 amino acids. The CDR3 protein is CATSDPRRVQETQYF. The CDR3 coding sequence is TGTGCCACCAGTGATCCGCGTCGGGTCCAAGAGACCCAGTACTTC.

CDR3 bases: TGTGCCAGCAGCTCGGGACTAGCGGCAGGCGGCACAGATACGCAGTATTTT. Its translation: CASSSGLAAGGTDTQYF. The V call is TRBV11-2, the J call TRBJ2-3; 11 positions agree with TRBD2. J lost 1 base, V lost 4 bases, and 7 bases had no gene match. Looked up from germline, CDR1 is SGHAT and CDR2 is FQNNGV. CDR3 length: 17 residues.

The CDR3 DNA sequence: TGTGCCAGCAGCAACTTACTAAGCATCGGTGAGCAGTTCTTC. Its translation is CASSNLLSIGEQFF. The chain uses TRBV6-2 or TRBV6-3 and TRBJ2-1; D is ambiguous. V lost 6 bases and J lost 9, with 18 bases in between. Germline V CDR1 and CDR2: MNHEY, SVGEGT. The CDR3 covers 14 residues.

The genes are TRBV9 and TRBJ2-3; 9 nucleotides match TRBD2. The germline CDR1 and CDR2 sequences are SGDLS and YYNGEE. This CDR3 contains 16 residues. The J segment lost 3 bases and the V segment lost 0 bases, leaving 5 bases of the junction unmatched. For the CDR3, the DNA is TGTGCCAGCAGCGTAGAAGCGGGAGGAATAACAGATACGCAGTATTTT. It is translated as CASSVEAGGITDTQYF.

The chain carries TRBV6-6 and TRBJ2-7; D call uncertain. Per germline, CDR1 MNHNY and CDR2 SVGAGI (reference sequence). Trimming took off 5 bases at V and 3 bases at J, with 11 bases between the two ends. This CDR3 spans 13 amino acids. The CDR3 loop is CASSTLGIYEQYF. Written as DNA, the CDR3 is TGTGCCAGCAGTACCCTGGGGATCTACGAGCAGTACTTC.

The CDR3 DNA reads as TGTGCCAGCACCCAAGAACCCCGGACGCGTGAAGCTTTCTTT. Translating it yields CASTQEPRTREAFF. The rearrangement uses TRBV6-5 and TRBJ1-1; D is unresolved. V was cut by 7 bases and J by 7 bases, with 19 bases left in between. This CDR3 spans 14 amino acids. Germline V gene data show CDR1 as MNHEY and CDR2 as SVGAGI.

The chain has TRBV7-9 and TRBJ1-6, with a tentative D call TRBD1 (5 bases). Per germline, CDR1 SEHNR and CDR2 FQNEAQ (reference sequence). V lost 5 bases to trimming and J lost 6 bases, with 8 bases between them. The CDR3 spans 13 residues. CDR3 protein: CASSRTPNSPLHF. CDR3 coding DNA: TGTGCCAGCAGCCGGACACCTAATTCACCCCTCCACTTT.

This clone turned up a few times. The CDR3 reads CASSVTGTGGNEQYF. In nucleotides, the CDR3 is TGTGCCAGTAGTGTTACCGGGACAGGGGGCAACGAGCAGTACTTC. The gene calls are TRBV19 and TRBJ2-7; TRBD1 agrees at 12 bases. The CDR3 contains 15 residues. Germline lookup yields CDR1 LNHDA and CDR2 SQIVND (reference sequence). V lost 5 bases and J lost 5; bases outside the gene matches: 7.

CDR3 sequence (DNA): TGCGCCAGCAGCTCGGTCCTCACGACAAGACAGGGGGCCTCCTACGAGCAGTACTTC. This encodes CASSSVLTTRQGASYEQYF. The gene calls are TRBV5-1 and TRBJ2-7; 10 nucleotides agree with TRBD1. CDR1 is SGHRS and CDR2 is YFSETQ in the germline V gene. This CDR3 contains 19 residues. Losses at the gene ends were 3 bases for V and 0 bases for J; bases not matched to a gene: 15.

The chain recombines TRBV9 with TRBJ2-1, with D perhaps matching TRBD1 or TRBD2 (5 bases each). CDR3 length equals 17 residues. CDR1 is SGDLS, CDR2 YYNGEE, per germline. Between the trimmed V and J ends, which lost 3 bases and 2 bases, there was a span of 18 bases. CDR3 residues: CASSEGAGRATYNEQFF. CDR3 DNA: TGTGCCAGCAGCGAAGGGGCCGGGCGGGCGACCTACAATGAGCAGTTCTTC.

The chain carries TRBV5-5 and TRBJ1-4; D is unclear. V was cut by 0 bases and J by 0 bases, with 9 bases left in between. The CDR3 sequence is 16 residues long. Looked up from germline, CDR1 is SGHKS and CDR2 is YYEKEE (reference sequence). The CDR3 DNA reads TGTGCCAGCAGCTTGGCATGGGTTGCAACTAATGAAAAACTGTTTTTT. Residues: CASSLAWVATNEKLFF.

This clone was detected a few times. The chain carries TRBV6-2 or TRBV6-3 and TRBJ1-1; 7 bases line up with TRBD1. The V segment lost 2 bases and the J segment 0 bases; nucleotides outside the gene matches: 12. The CDR3 sequence is 18 residues long. CDR1 MNHEY and CDR2 SVGEGT come from the germline V gene. CDR3 DNA: TGTGCCAGCAGTTACGCCGCCCAAGGACAGGCGCTGAACACTGAAGCTTTCTTT. It codes for CASSYAAQGQALNTEAFF.

The rearrangement joins TRBV24-1 to TRBJ2-2, with D uncertain. Trimming pared 3 bases from V and 0 bases from J, leaving 16 bases between. This CDR3 comprises 18 residues. Looked up from germline, CDR1 is KGHDR and CDR2 is SFDVKD. The CDR3 nucleotides are TGTGCCACCAGTGATCCCCTTTACACCGCATCGAACACCGGGGAGCTGTTTTTT. Protein sequence: CATSDPLYTASNTGELFF.

The CDR3 DNA is TGTGCCAGCAGCCTAACAGGGGGGCAGCCCCAGCATTTT. As protein: CASSLTGGQPQHF. The chain is built from TRBV7-9 and TRBJ1-5, with 8 bases matching TRBD1. Germline V gives CDR1 SEHNR, CDR2 FQNEAQ (reference sequence). The V and J ends lost 5 bases and 7 bases, in that order; junction bases with no gene match: 4. The CDR3 loop spans 13 amino acids.